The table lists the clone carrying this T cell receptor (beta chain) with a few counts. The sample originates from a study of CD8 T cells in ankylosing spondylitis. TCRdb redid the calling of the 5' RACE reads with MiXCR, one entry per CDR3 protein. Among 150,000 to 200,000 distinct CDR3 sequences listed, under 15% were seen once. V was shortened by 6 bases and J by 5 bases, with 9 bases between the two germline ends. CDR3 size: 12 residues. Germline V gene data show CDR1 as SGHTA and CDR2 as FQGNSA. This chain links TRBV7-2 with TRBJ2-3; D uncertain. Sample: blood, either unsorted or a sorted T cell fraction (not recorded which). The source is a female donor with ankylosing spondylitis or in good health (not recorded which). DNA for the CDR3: TGTGCCAGCAGTTATACTCTAGATACGCAGTATTTT. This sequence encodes CASSYTLDTQYF. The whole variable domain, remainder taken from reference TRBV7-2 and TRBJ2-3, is GAGVSQSPSNKVTEKGKDVELRCDPISGHTALYWYRQSLGQGLEFLIYFQGNSAPDKSGLPSDRFSAERTGGSVSTLTIQRTQQEDSAVYLCASSYTLDTQYFGPGTRLTVL.